Each of the 7 T cell receptor beta chains below was sequenced from the same sample in a study of vaccination effects on CD4 cells after COVID-19 (dated by TCRdb to about 2022). Antigens for these TCRs are unknown. The ViraFEST assay stimulated PBMC with viral peptide pools and then used TCR sequencing to identify antigen-specific CD4+ T cell clonotypes by expansion. After more than nine days of culture, CD4+ T cells were isolated with the EasySep CD4+ T cell isolation kit. Participants received two doses of either the BNT162b2 or the mRNA-1273 mRNA SARS-CoV-2 vaccine. Library construction relied on the immunoSEQ multiplex PCR assay. The immuneACCESS repertoire file appears here via TCRdb, limited to in-frame rearrangements. These files lack a portion of the clones; in checked studies, under half of the deficit traces to unresolved V genes, and the cause of the others is not known. The sample table holds 30,000 or so clones, of which roughly two thirds were seen once. Approximately 12% of the sample lies in the top ten.

Source: CD4+ T cells from PBMCs cultured with HCoV-229E spike peptides, taken after COVID-19 vaccination. What the cell subset or site label conveys for this sample: HCoV-229E spike overlapping peptide pool stimulation. These receptors were obtained from a human donor who received a COVID-19 vaccine.

The gene calls are TRBV27 and TRBJ1-1; D remains ambiguous. Germline V lookup: CDR1 MNHEY, CDR2 SMNVEV (reference sequence). This CDR3 region has 19 residues. Trimming stripped 6 bases from V and 1 base from J, with 27 bases between. The CDR3 DNA follows: TGTGCCAGCAGCCGAAACCTCCCCGGGGTTAGAAGAGCGAACACTGAAGCTTTCTTT. Translating gives CASSRNLPGVRRANTEAFF.

V and J are TRBV18 and TRBJ1-1; D remains ambiguous. V gave up 1 base and J gave up 0 bases, with 12 bases separating them. Germline CDR1 reads KGHSH; CDR2 reads LQKENI. The CDR3 consists of 16 residues. The chain's CDR3 is CASSPRTATLNTEAFF. As DNA, the CDR3 is TGTGCCAGCTCACCACGTACAGCCACACTGAACACTGAAGCTTTCTTT.

The chain is built from TRBV5-3 and TRBJ1-1; D ambiguous. Being an ORF, TRBV5-3 has a function that is uncertain. The V and J ends lost 0 bases and 3 bases respectively, with 9 bases between them. This CDR3 contains 14 residues. CDR3 coding DNA: TGTGCCAGAAGCTTGGTTGGACTGGACACTGAAGCTTTCTTT. Translated: CARSLVGLDTEAFF.

A single count supports this clone. The V gene is TRBV6-1, the J gene TRBJ1-4, with D uncertain. Between the trimmed V and J ends, which lost 3 bases and 1 base, there was a span of 9 bases. Germline-derived CDR1 and CDR2 are MNHNS and SASEGT. This CDR3 comprises 15 residues. The CDR3 here is CASSDLPRTNEKLFF. The CDR3 nucleotides are TGTGCCAGCAGTGATTTACCCCGAACTAATGAAAAACTGTTTTTT.

This clone has only a few counts. The chain employs TRBV7-9 and TRBJ1-3; D unresolved. Germline assignment: CDR1 SEHNR and CDR2 FQNEAQ (reference sequence). The ends were cut back, 5 bases at V and 0 bases at J, with 11 bases in the middle. This CDR3 comprises 15 residues. The CDR3 bases are TGTGCCAGCAGCCAAGCCGGGCTCTCTGGAAACACCATATATTTT. This gives the protein CASSQAGLSGNTIYF.

This chain links TRBV3-1 (or the pseudogene TRBV3-2) with TRBJ2-7, with D possibly being TRBD2 (5 bases). The CDR3 sequence is 12 residues long. Germline CDR1 reads LGHDT; CDR2 reads YNNKEL (reference sequence). The V and J ends lost 2 bases and 7 bases respectively, with 9 bases between them. As DNA, the CDR3 is TGTGCCAGCAGCCAATCTTCGGGGGAGCAGTACTTC. Its protein product is CASSQSSGEQYF.

Turning to this clone: Other DNA sequences in this specimen translate into the identical CDR3. This rearrangement joins TRBV2 to TRBJ2-3; no firm D call. The V end was cut by 3 bases, the J end by 0 bases, with 4 bases between. From germline, CDR1 is SNHLY and CDR2 FYNNEI. The CDR3 runs 13 residues. The CDR3 region has the DNA TGTGCCAGCAGTGACGTCAGCACAGATACGCAGTATTTT. It is translated as CASSDVSTDTQYF.